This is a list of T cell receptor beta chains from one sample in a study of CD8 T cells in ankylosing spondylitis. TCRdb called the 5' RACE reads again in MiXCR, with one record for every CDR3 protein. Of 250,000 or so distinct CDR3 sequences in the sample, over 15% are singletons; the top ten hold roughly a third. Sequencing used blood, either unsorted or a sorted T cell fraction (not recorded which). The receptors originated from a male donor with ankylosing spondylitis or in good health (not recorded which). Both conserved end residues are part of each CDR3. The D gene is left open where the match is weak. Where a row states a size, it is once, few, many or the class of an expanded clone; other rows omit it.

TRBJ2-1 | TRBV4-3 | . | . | CASSHDSGSYNEQFF | TGCGCCAGCAGCCATGATAGCGGATCCTACAATGAGCAGTTCTTC
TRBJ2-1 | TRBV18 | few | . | CASSPRADSDNEQFF | TGTGCCAGCTCACCACGGGCGGACTCGGACAATGAGCAGTTCTTC
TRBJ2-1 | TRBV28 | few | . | CASSYVRDQLINEQFF | TGTGCCAGCAGTTACGTCCGGGACCAGCTTATCAATGAGCAGTTCTTC
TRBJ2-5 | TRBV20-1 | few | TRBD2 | CSAFRTSETQETQYF | TGCAGTGCTTTCAGGACTAGCGAGACACAAGAGACCCAGTACTTC
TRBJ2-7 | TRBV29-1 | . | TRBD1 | CSVEASGQGSYEQYF | TGCAGCGTTGAAGCGTCGGGACAGGGGTCCTACGAGCAGTACTTC
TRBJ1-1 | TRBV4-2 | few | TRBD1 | CASSQETGQGAAEAFF | TGTGCCAGCAGCCAAGAAACAGGACAGGGGGCCGCTGAAGCTTTCTTT
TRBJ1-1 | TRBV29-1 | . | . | CSVEWGRPEAFF | TGCAGCGTTGAATGGGGTAGGCCTGAAGCTTTCTTT
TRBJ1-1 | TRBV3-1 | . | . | CASSPDRAGYTEAFF | TGTGCCAGCAGCCCCGACCGGGCCGGGTACACTGAAGCTTTCTTT
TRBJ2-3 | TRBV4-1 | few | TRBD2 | CASSQDGGRFTDTDTQYF | TGCGCCAGCAGCCAAGATGGCGGGAGGTTCACCGACACAGATACGCAGTATTTT
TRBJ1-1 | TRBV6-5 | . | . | CASSYRQTPNTEAFF | TGTGCCAGCAGTTACCGACAGACTCCGAACACTGAAGCTTTCTTT
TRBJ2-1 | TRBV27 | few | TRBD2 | CASSLIGTRDEQFF | TGTGCCAGCAGTTTAATCGGGACTAGAGATGAGCAGTTCTTC
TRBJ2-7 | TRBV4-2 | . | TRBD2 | CASSQYVASGKEQYF | TGTGCCAGCAGCCAGTACGTTGCTAGCGGGAAAGAGCAGTACTTC
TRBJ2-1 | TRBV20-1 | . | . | CSTGLSYNEQFF | TGCAGTACAGGACTATCCTACAATGAGCAGTTCTTC
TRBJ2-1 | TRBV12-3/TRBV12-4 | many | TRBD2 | CASSPGTSDEQFF | TGTGCCAGCAGCCCCGGGACTAGCGATGAGCAGTTCTTC
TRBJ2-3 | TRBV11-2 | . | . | CASSQLAGFTQYF | TGTGCCAGCAGCCAATTGGCGGGGTTTACGCAGTATTTT
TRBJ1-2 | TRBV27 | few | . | CASSLSPGNYGYTF | TGTGCCAGCAGTTTATCGCCCGGAAACTATGGCTACACCTTC
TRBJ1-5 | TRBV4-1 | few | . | CASSLAYGNQPQHF | TGCGCCAGCAGCCTGGCTTATGGCAATCAGCCCCAGCATTTT
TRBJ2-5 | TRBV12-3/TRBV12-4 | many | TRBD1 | CASSLGTAETQYF | TGTGCCAGCAGTTTGGGGACAGCAGAGACCCAGTACTTC
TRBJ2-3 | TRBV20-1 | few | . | CSARDSYLADTQYF | TGCAGTGCTAGAGATAGCTATTTAGCAGATACGCAGTATTTT
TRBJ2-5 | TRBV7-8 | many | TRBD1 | CASSDRVEETQYF | TGTGCCAGCAGCGACAGGGTCGAAGAGACCCAGTACTTC
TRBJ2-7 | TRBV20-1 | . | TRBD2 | CSAREDRRAGESHEQYF | TGCAGTGCTAGAGAAGATCGTCGAGCGGGAGAGTCCCACGAGCAGTACTTC
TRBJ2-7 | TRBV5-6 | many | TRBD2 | CASSSTSGRVYEQYF | TGTGCCAGCAGCTCGACTAGCGGGAGAGTTTACGAGCAGTACTTC
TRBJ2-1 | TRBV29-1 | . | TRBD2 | CSVRGSTTSGSSYNEQFF | TGCAGCGTGAGAGGGTCCACCACTAGCGGGAGTAGCTACAATGAGCAGTTCTTC
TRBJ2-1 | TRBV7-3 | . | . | CASSLILGGTYNEQFF | TGTGCCAGCAGCTTAATTCTTGGCGGGACCTACAATGAGCAGTTCTTC
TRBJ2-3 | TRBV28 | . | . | CASNFGFGRTSSTDTQYF | TGTGCCAGCAACTTCGGGTTCGGTCGAACCTCTAGCACAGATACGCAGTATTTT
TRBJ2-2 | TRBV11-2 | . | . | CASSLAWTGDTGELFF | TGTGCCAGCAGCTTAGCCTGGACGGGCGACACCGGGGAGCTGTTTTTT
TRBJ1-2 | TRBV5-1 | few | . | CASSPEQGDYGYTF | TGCGCCAGCAGCCCGGAACAGGGTGACTATGGCTACACCTTC
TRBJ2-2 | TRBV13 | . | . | CASSLGPHGELFF | TGTGCCAGCAGCTTGGGTCCCCACGGGGAGCTGTTTTTT
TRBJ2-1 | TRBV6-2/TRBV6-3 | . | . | CASSYGGIEQFF | TGTGCCAGCAGTTACGGGGGGATTGAGCAGTTCTTC
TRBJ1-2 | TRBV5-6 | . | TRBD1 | CASSPTQGGPYGYTF | TGTGCCAGCAGCCCCACACAGGGGGGCCCCTATGGCTACACCTTC
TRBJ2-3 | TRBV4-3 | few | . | CASSQGIGADTQYF | TGCGCCAGCAGCCAAGGGATCGGGGCAGATACGCAGTATTTT
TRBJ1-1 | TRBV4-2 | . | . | CASSQDKFTEAFF | TGTGCCAGCAGCCAAGACAAGTTCACTGAAGCTTTCTTT
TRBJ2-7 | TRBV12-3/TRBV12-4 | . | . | CASSPEWIYEQYF | TGTGCCAGCAGTCCCGAGTGGATCTACGAGCAGTACTTC
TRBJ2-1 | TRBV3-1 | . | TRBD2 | CASSPSVAGVGYNEQFF | TGTGCCAGCAGCCCAAGTGTAGCGGGAGTCGGTTACAATGAGCAGTTCTTC
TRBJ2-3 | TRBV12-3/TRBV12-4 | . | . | CASSFQGMGTDTQYF | TGTGCCAGCAGTTTCCAGGGGATGGGCACAGATACGCAGTATTTT
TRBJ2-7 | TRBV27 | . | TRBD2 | CASSPRTSGPYEQYF | TGTGCCAGCAGTCCCCGGACTAGCGGACCCTACGAGCAGTACTTC
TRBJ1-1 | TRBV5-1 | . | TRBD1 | CASSYGQGSAEAFF | TGCGCCAGCAGCTACGGACAGGGATCGGCTGAAGCTTTCTTT
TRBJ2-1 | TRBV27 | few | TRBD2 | CASSWTSSYNEQFF | TGTGCCAGCAGTTGGACTAGCAGTTACAATGAGCAGTTCTTC
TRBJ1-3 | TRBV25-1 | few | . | CASSEWSGNTIYF | TGTGCCAGCAGTGAGTGGTCTGGAAACACCATATATTTT
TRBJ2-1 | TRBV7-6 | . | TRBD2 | CASSLPVGTSGTYEQFF | TGTGCCAGCAGCCTACCGGTCGGGACTAGCGGGACATATGAGCAGTTCTTC
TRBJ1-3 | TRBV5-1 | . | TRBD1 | CASSLGQALSGNTIYF | TGCGCCAGCAGCCTGGGACAGGCCCTCTCTGGAAACACCATATATTTT
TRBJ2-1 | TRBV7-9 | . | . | CASAWAYGGSSYNEQFF | TGTGCCAGCGCCTGGGCATATGGGGGGAGCTCCTACAATGAGCAGTTCTTC
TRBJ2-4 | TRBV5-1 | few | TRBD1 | CASSLLTGANIQYF | TGCGCCAGCAGCTTATTGACAGGGGCAAACATTCAGTACTTC
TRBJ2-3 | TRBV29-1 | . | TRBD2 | CSAILAGGPGNTQYF | TGCAGCGCAATACTAGCGGGAGGGCCCGGGAATACGCAGTATTTT
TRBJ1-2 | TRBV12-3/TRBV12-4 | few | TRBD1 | CASSSGQANGYTF | TGTGCCAGCAGTTCGGGACAGGCGAATGGCTACACCTTC
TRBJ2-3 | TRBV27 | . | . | CASSGVLGTNTQYF | TGTGCCAGCAGCGGGGTCTTGGGCACAAATACGCAGTATTTT
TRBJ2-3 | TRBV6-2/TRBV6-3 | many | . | CASSPLGETTDTQYF | TGTGCCAGCAGTCCCCTAGGTGAAACCACAGATACGCAGTATTTT
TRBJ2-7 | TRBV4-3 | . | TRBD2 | CASSQDRGTSGYEQYF | TGCGCCAGCAGCCAAGATCGGGGGACTAGCGGCTACGAGCAGTACTTC
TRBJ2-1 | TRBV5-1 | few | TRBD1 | CASSFGQGAIEQFF | TGCGCCAGCAGCTTTGGGCAGGGGGCTATTGAGCAGTTCTTC
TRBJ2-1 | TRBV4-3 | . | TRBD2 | CASSQDLFPGGSSNEQFF | TGCGCCAGCAGCCAAGATCTCTTTCCGGGAGGATCTTCCAATGAGCAGTTCTTC
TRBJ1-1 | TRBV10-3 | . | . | CAISESLRPGGNTEAFF | TGTGCCATCAGTGAGTCGTTAAGGCCAGGCGGGAACACTGAAGCTTTCTTT
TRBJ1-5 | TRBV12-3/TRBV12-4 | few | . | CASRDGPAGTQHF | TGTGCCAGCAGGGATGGACCGGCTGGGACCCAGCATTTT
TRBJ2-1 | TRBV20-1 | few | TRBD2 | CSARPLGAGEQFF | TGCAGTGCTAGACCCTTGGGAGCGGGGGAGCAGTTCTTC